This T cell receptor beta chain was found in a study of shared clonotypes between healthy human individuals. The trim removed 5 bases at V and 6 bases at J, leaving 11 bases unmatched. The CDR3 contains 16 residues. Looked up from germline, CDR1 is MGHDK and CDR2 is SYGVNS. As handled by the study authors: For the immunoSEQ data, sequences were junction-only without quality scores, so filtering differed. TCRdb's copy holds only in-frame clones and misses some; the assay was immunoSEQ multiplex PCR. V, J and clone size were drawn from that table, and D and trimming were deduced from the DNA. This table holds about 110,000 clones, roughly two thirds found once.

This chain connects TRBV25-1 to TRBJ1-4; 8 bases fit TRBD1. Specimen: memory CD8+ T cells sorted from blood. Regarding subset: CD45RO+ cells pooled with CCR7-negative TemRA cells. This receptor was identified in a young woman in good health. In nucleotides, the CDR3 is TGTGCCAGCAGTTCCCCTAGGACAGGGAATCATGAAAAACTGTTTTTT. This translates into CASSSPRTGNHEKLFF.